This T cell receptor (beta chain) was sequenced during a study of T cell responses to AZD1222 COVID-19 vaccine. Overall study results and limits: It should be noted that donors were predominantly white British and more often female, and clonal diversity was possibly underestimated.

This table comes from immunoSEQ multiplex PCR, and its TCRdb copy is limited to in-frame clones, with some not included. Among 150,000 or so clones listed, roughly 88% were seen once. As to this clone: What it recognizes is unknown.

This sequence originates from an adult in good health. Sequenced here: peripheral blood, sampled on day 0 of AZD1222 vaccination.

The CDR3 sequence is CAWSIRPVSYTF. The CDR3 region has the DNA TGTGCCTGGAGTATACGTCCTGTCAGCTACACCTTC. This chain links TRBV30 with TRBJ1-2; D gene uncertain. CDR1 and CDR2 (germline): GTSNPN, SVGIG (reference sequence). Trimming cost V 2 bases and J 9 bases, with 13 bases left between them. The CDR3 runs 12 residues. Filled out from reference TRBV30 and TRBJ1-2, the complete variable domain reads SQTIHQWPATLVQPVGSPLSLECTVEGTSNPNLYWYRQAAGRGLQLLFYSVGIGQISSEVPQNLSASRPQDRQFILSSKKLLLSDSGFYLCAWSIRPVSYTFGSGTRLTVV.